The 9 T cell receptor beta chains below were found in one sample sequenced in a study of cytomegalovirus exposure and HLA in healthy donors (dated by TCRdb to about 2017). Libraries were built with the immunoSEQ multiplex PCR assay. A mixture of 60 forward primers for TCR Vbeta segments and 13 reverse primers for TCR Jbeta segments was used in the multiplex PCR. TCRdb's version of the immuneACCESS table is confined to in-frame rearrangements and falls short of the full clone set. An unresolved V gene accounts for under half of the shortfall where checked; the remainder is of unknown origin. The sample profile shows around 190,000 clones; around 80% of them were found once. The ten largest account for approximately 4% of the sample. The material sequenced was PBMCs. All receptors come from a woman in her twenties or thirties in good health and CMV-seropositive.

This chain links TRBV4-3 with TRBJ1-2; maybe TRBD1 (5 bases). Trimming shortened V by 0 bases and J by 4 bases, and 12 bases separated the two germline ends. The germline gives CDR1 LGHNA, CDR2 YSLEER. The CDR3 is made up of 15 amino acids. This CDR3 reads CASSQDRAGLYGYTF. The CDR3 DNA reads as TGCGCCAGCAGCCAAGATAGGGCAGGGCTCTATGGCTACACCTTC.

The chain uses TRBV11-2 and TRBJ2-5; no clear D. The V end lost 5 bases, the J end lost 5 bases, and 12 bases lay between the germline ends. CDR3 length: 13 amino acids. Germline V gene lookup returns CDR1 SGHAT and CDR2 FQNNGV. CDR3 coding DNA: TGTGCCAGCAGCACGTGGGCTGGGGAGACCCAGTACTTC. Translated: CASSTWAGETQYF.

The rearrangement links TRBV7-9 to TRBJ2-5; TRBD2 aligns across 7 bases. The V segment lost 6 bases and the J segment 1 base; nucleotides outside the gene matches: 8. From germline, CDR1 is SEHNR and CDR2 FQNEAQ (reference sequence). The CDR3 totals 15 residues. The CDR3 sequence: CASSSGSGAQETQYF. CDR3 nucleotides: TGTGCCAGCAGTTCGGGGAGCGGGGCCCAAGAGACCCAGTACTTC.

CDR3 DNA sequence: TGCGCCAGCAGCCGTTCAGACAACCAAGTATCAAACTATGGCTACACCTTC. It specifies CASSRSDNQVSNYGYTF. The chain employs TRBV5-1 and TRBJ1-2; no clear D gene. V lost 4 bases to trimming and J lost 2 bases, with 21 bases between them. CDR1 SGHRS and CDR2 YFSETQ come from the germline V gene. The CDR3 loop spans 17 amino acids.

The chain couples TRBV6-5 to TRBJ2-7; possibly TRBD2 for D (6 bases). Germline CDR1 reads MNHEY; CDR2 reads SVGAGI. Deletions cut 4 bases from V and 3 bases from J, with 13 bases between. The CDR3 loop spans 14 amino acids. Here the CDR3 DNA reads TGTGCCAGCAGTTGGGACTTGGGGGGCTACGAGCAGTACTTC. It encodes CASSWDLGGYEQYF.

The genes are TRBV10-1 and TRBJ2-1, with 11 nucleotides matching TRBD2. The trim removed 5 bases at V and 6 bases at J, leaving 6 bases unmatched. Germline CDR1 and CDR2: WNHNN and SYGVQD (reference sequence). This CDR3 comprises 15 residues. The DNA for the CDR3 is TGCGCCAGCAGTATAACTAGCGGGGGACGCAATGAGCAGTTCTTC. It translates to CASSITSGGRNEQFF.

The chain has TRBV11-2 and TRBJ1-2; 7 bases line up with TRBD1. The CDR3 extends over 12 amino acids. The V segment lost 5 bases and the J segment 8 bases; nucleotides outside the gene matches: 5. Looked up from germline, CDR1 is SGHAT and CDR2 is FQNNGV. The CDR3 reads CASSQQGSGYTF. In nucleotides, the CDR3 is TGTGCCAGCAGCCAACAGGGGTCGGGCTACACCTTC. Combining the CDR3 with reference TRBV11-2 and TRBJ1-2 gives the whole variable domain EAGVAQSPRYKIIEKRQSVAFWCNPISGHATLYWYQQILGQGPKLLIQFQNNGVVDDSQLPKDRFSAERLKGVDSTLKIQPAKLEDSAVYLCASSQQGSGYTFGSGTRLTVV.

The CDR3 is CASGFGTSGTDTQYF. CDR3 sequence (DNA): TGTGCTAGTGGTTTCGGGACTAGCGGAACAGATACGCAGTATTTT. This chain joins TRBV12-5 and TRBJ2-3, with 11 bases aligning to TRBD2. Germline CDR1 and CDR2: LGHNT and FRNRAP. V gave up 3 bases and J gave up 3 bases; unmatched junction bases: 2. This CDR3 region has 15 residues.

The V and J genes are TRBV7-9 and TRBJ2-7; D gene ambiguous. The CDR3 is 13 amino acids. Trimming stripped 1 base from V and 2 bases from J, with 6 bases between. Germline CDR1 and CDR2: SEHNR and FQNEAQ (reference sequence). In DNA form, the CDR3 reads TGTGCCAGCAGCTTAGACTATCCCTACGAGCAGTACTTC. As protein: CASSLDYPYEQYF.